This TCR beta chain was profiled in a study of regulatory dendritic cells for organ transplantation. Overall study findings and caveats: Naive CD4+ and CD8+ repertoires were highly diverse; memory CD8+ was most oligoclonal.

Germline V CDR1 and CDR2: MGHDK, SYGVNS. V was pared by 0 bases and J by 2 bases, with 7 bases between. This CDR3 is 15 amino acids long. As regards this clone: Its target is not known.

CD4+ or CD8+ T cells were sorted as naive CD45RA+ or memory CD45RO+. The repertoire was sequenced with immunoSEQ multiplex PCR; TCRdb's copy has only in-frame clones and lacks some. Altogether 30,000 to 40,000 clones are present, about 88% being singletons, with the ten largest covering over 0.05%. The receptor was isolated from a human donor in good health. The genes are TRBV25-1 and TRBJ2-2; D remains unclear. Material for sequencing was naive CD4+ T cells from blood. As for subset: CD45RA+ naive T cells. This chain's CDR3 is CASSEYPENTGELFF. DNA of the CDR3: TGTGCCAGCAGTGAATATCCGGAAAACACCGGGGAGCTGTTTTTT.